The next 28 T cell receptor beta chains were all read from a single sample in a study of cytomegalovirus exposure and HLA in healthy donors. The study ran its PCR with 60 Vbeta and 13 Jbeta primers. The method was immunoSEQ multiplex PCR; TCRdb's version includes in-frame clones alone and lacks a portion of them. This sample has 200,000 to 250,000 clones; 77% occur once, and the top ten carry 2.5% to 3%. Material for sequencing was PBMCs. Receptors originate from a woman aged 55-70 years in good health and CMV-seropositive.

The rearrangement links TRBV9 to TRBJ2-4, with 7 bases matching TRBD2. The length of the CDR3 is 14 residues. J gave up 6 bases and V 0 bases, and 3 bases lay outside the gene matches. Germline lookup yields CDR1 SGDLS and CDR2 YYNGEE. The CDR3 loop reads CASSVGGEGNIQYF. The DNA of the CDR3 is TGTGCCAGCAGCGTAGGGGGGGAGGGAAACATTCAGTACTTC. The full variable domain, completed using reference TRBV9 and TRBJ2-4, is DSGVTQTPKHLITATGQRVTLRCSPRSGDLSVYWYQQSLDQGLQFLIQYYNGEERAKGNILERFSAQQFPDLHSELNLSSLELGDSALYFCASSVGGEGNIQYFGAGTRLSVL.

Concerning this clone: In the same sample, other DNA sequences code for this CDR3. CDR3 DNA sequence: TGTGCCAGCAGTTCTAGACTAGCGGGGGGCTACGAGCAGTACTTC. Its protein product is CASSSRLAGGYEQYF. This sequence joins TRBV7-2 and TRBJ2-7; 13 bases fit TRBD2. Germline V gives CDR1 SGHTA, CDR2 FQGNSA. This CDR3 is built from 15 residues. The trim removed 6 bases at V and 3 bases at J, leaving 5 bases unmatched.

This chain connects TRBV7-6 to TRBJ1-1; D is unclear. V was cut by 0 bases and J by 3 bases, with 5 bases left in between. CDR1 is SGHVS, CDR2 FNYEAQ, per germline. This CDR3 contains 13 residues. CDR3 DNA: TGTGCCAGCAGCTTAGCCAGTTACACTGAAGCTTTCTTT. This codes for CASSLASYTEAFF.

This chain links TRBV9 with TRBJ1-1; D may be TRBD1 (5 bases). This CDR3 region has 14 residues. The V gene lost 0 bases and the J gene lost 4 bases, with 10 bases spanning the gap. CDR1 and CDR2 (germline): SGDLS, YYNGEE. The CDR3 DNA sequence: TGTGCCAGCAGCGTAGCCGGGGGGGGCACTGAAGCTTTCTTT. Residues: CASSVAGGGTEAFF.

The CDR3 sequence: CASSNNYEQYF. The CDR3 nucleotides are TGTGCCAGCAGCAATAACTACGAGCAGTACTTC. The chain recombines TRBV7-9 with TRBJ2-7; D uncertain. The germline V gene encodes CDR1 SEHNR and CDR2 FQNEAQ (reference sequence). Trimming left V 5 bases short and J 3 bases short, with 5 bases between. CDR3 length equals 11 residues.

The rearrangement joins TRBV7-2 to TRBJ2-5; no reliable D call. Trimming stripped 5 bases from V and 1 base from J, with 8 bases between. The CDR3 has 13 amino acids. CDR1 and CDR2 from the germline V gene are SGHTA and FQGNSA. The CDR3 bases are TGTGCCAGCAGCCGTCGGAGCCAAGAGACCCAGTACTTC. It specifies CASSRRSQETQYF.

Notes on this clone: Other DNA sequences in this sample translate to the same CDR3. The rearrangement uses TRBV5-1 and TRBJ2-5; possible D gene TRBD1, 6 bases. Germline V gives CDR1 SGHRS, CDR2 YFSETQ. V was cut by 0 bases and J by 2 bases, with 8 bases left in between. This CDR3 comprises 14 residues. CDR3 coding DNA: TGCGCCAGCAGCTTGGGGACAGCGCAAGAGACCCAGTACTTC. It encodes CASSLGTAQETQYF.

The rearrangement links TRBV19 to TRBJ2-5, with TRBD2 identical over 7 bases. CDR3 size: 17 residues. Germline assignment: CDR1 LNHDA and CDR2 SQIVND (reference sequence). The V segment lost 0 bases and the J segment 3 bases; nucleotides outside the gene matches: 10. This CDR3 reads CASSIDPLAASEETQYF. CDR3 in DNA: TGTGCCAGTAGTATAGATCCGCTAGCGGCCTCGGAAGAGACCCAGTACTTC.

The chain employs TRBV7-2 and TRBJ1-1; D not resolved. The germline V gene encodes CDR1 SGHTA and CDR2 FQGNSA. The length of the CDR3 is 12 residues. The V and J ends lost 5 bases and 10 bases respectively, with 14 bases between them. Written as DNA, the CDR3 is TGTGCCAGCAGCAAAGACACGGGAGGAGCTTTCTTT. It codes for CASSKDTGGAFF.

V is TRBV2 and J is TRBJ2-3, with no clear D. V dropped 6 bases and J dropped 1 base, with 8 bases sitting between them. CDR1 and CDR2 from the germline V gene are SNHLY and FYNNEI. CDR3 length: 13 residues. CDR3 loop: CASRVSGTDTQYF. Written as DNA, the CDR3 is TGTGCCAGCAGGGTCTCGGGCACAGATACGCAGTATTTT.

The rearrangement uses TRBV11-2 and TRBJ2-5; D remains unclear. Near its end, the DNA agrees better with TRBJ2-7, so the J call may be wrong. Looked up from germline, CDR1 is SGHAT and CDR2 is FQNNGV. This CDR3 is 15 amino acids long. The CDR3 sequence is CASSLASTDHYEQYF. CDR3 in DNA: TGTGCCAGCAGCTTAGCGTCCACTGACCACTACGAGCAGTACTTC.

The chain is built from TRBV18 and TRBJ2-3, with 11 bases fitting TRBD2. This CDR3 contains 16 residues. J lost 3 bases, V lost 0 bases, and 2 bases had no gene match. Looked up from germline, CDR1 is KGHSH and CDR2 is LQKENI. DNA of the CDR3: TGTGCCAGCTCACCACCGTCTAGCGGGGGGACAGATACGCAGTATTTT. Its protein product is CASSPPSSGGTDTQYF.

The CDR3 protein is CASNRGQGAEAFF. In nucleotides, the CDR3 is TGTGCCAGCAATCGTGGACAGGGGGCCGAAGCTTTCTTT. The V and J genes are TRBV27 and TRBJ1-1; 11 bases agree with TRBD1. V lost 7 bases to trimming and J lost 8 bases; unmatched junction nucleotides: 6. The CDR3 is 13 amino acids. In germline, CDR1 is MNHEY, CDR2 SMNVEV (reference sequence).

V and J are TRBV10-3 and TRBJ2-7; 9 bases fit TRBD1. The CDR3 is 15 amino acids. J was trimmed by 0 bases and V by 3 bases; bases with no gene match: 3. Germline values: CDR1 ENHRY, CDR2 SYGVKD. Written as DNA, the CDR3 is TGTGCCATCAGTGACCGGGACAGGGTCTCCTACGAGCAGTACTTC. This gives the protein CAISDRDRVSYEQYF.

The chain links TRBV9 to TRBJ2-2, with TRBD1 matching 9 bases. The CDR3 is 14 amino acids. V lost 3 bases to trimming and J lost 6 bases; unmatched junction nucleotides: 3. The V gene's germline CDR1 is SGDLS and CDR2 YYNGEE. The CDR3 loop is CASSGTGVPGELFF. CDR3 bases: TGTGCCAGCAGCGGGACAGGGGTCCCCGGGGAGCTGTTTTTT.

This clone came up a few times. The gene calls are TRBV5-4 and TRBJ2-5; possible D gene TRBD1, 5 bases. The CDR3 has 14 residues. Germline values: CDR1 SGHNT, CDR2 YYREEE (reference sequence). The ends were cut back, 1 base at V and 3 bases at J, with 10 bases in the middle. In DNA form, the CDR3 reads TGTGCCAGCAGCTTGCAGGGATCCAAAGAGACCCAGTACTTC. Protein sequence: CASSLQGSKETQYF.

The DNA of the CDR3 is TGTTCTCGGCAGGGATACCAAGAGACCCAGTACTTC. Its translation is CSRQGYQETQYF. The V gene is TRBV6-1, the J gene TRBJ2-5; weak D call: TRBD1 (5 bases). Germline CDR1 reads MNHNS; CDR2 reads SASEGT. The CDR3 length is 12 residues.

Notes on this clone: The same CDR3 arises from other DNA sequences in this sample as well. The rearrangement uses TRBV6-1 and TRBJ2-5; 8 bases line up with TRBD2. Per the germline V gene, CDR1 is MNHNS and CDR2 is SASEGT. The CDR3 runs to 16 residues. V shed 4 bases, J shed 5 bases, and the junction held 12 bases outside the gene matches. The CDR3 sequence: CASSGGTSGSWETQYF. In DNA form, the CDR3 reads TGTGCCAGCAGTGGCGGGACTAGTGGCTCCTGGGAGACCCAGTACTTC.

The gene calls are TRBV9 and TRBJ2-1, with 13 positions matching TRBD2. J gave up 0 bases and V 0 bases, and 0 bases lay outside the gene matches. The germline V gene has CDR1 SGDLS and CDR2 YYNGEE. The CDR3 covers 17 residues. In DNA, the CDR3 is TGTGCCAGCAGCGTAGGGACTAGCGGGAGCTCCTACAATGAGCAGTTCTTC. Amino acids: CASSVGTSGSSYNEQFF.

The gene calls are TRBV7-9 and TRBJ2-5; 8 bases line up with TRBD2. The J call is in doubt because the DNA end fits TRBJ2-7 better. The CDR3 contains 12 residues. Looked up from germline, CDR1 is SEHNR and CDR2 is FQNEAQ (reference sequence). CDR3 amino acids: CASSGTSYEQYF. In nucleotides, the CDR3 is TGTGCCAGCAGCGGGACTAGCTACGAGCAGTACTTC.

The genes are TRBV29-1 and TRBJ2-1; TRBD2 aligns across 8 bases. Germline-derived CDR1 and CDR2 are SQVTM and ANQGSEA. V trimming: 7 bases; J trimming: 9 bases; junction bases outside the gene matches: 5. The CDR3 is made up of 11 amino acids. This CDR3 reads CSAGLDSEQFF. In DNA form, the CDR3 reads TGCAGCGCGGGACTAGACAGTGAGCAGTTCTTC.

The genes are TRBV9 and TRBJ2-1, with 10 positions matching TRBD2. CDR1 is SGDLS and CDR2 is YYNGEE in the germline V gene. The ends lost 0 bases at V and 10 bases at J; junction bases unmatched: 7. There are 15 residues in the CDR3. The CDR3 spells CASSVEPSGGGEQFF. The DNA of the CDR3 is TGTGCCAGCAGCGTAGAGCCTAGCGGGGGAGGCGAGCAGTTCTTC.

V gene TRBV28 combines with J gene TRBJ2-1; TRBD2 matches at 12 bases. The germline V gene has CDR1 MDHEN and CDR2 SYDVKM. The V and J ends lost 5 bases and 8 bases, in that order; junction bases with no gene match: 7. The CDR3 has 15 amino acids. DNA for the CDR3: TGTGCCAGCAGTCAACTAGCGGGGGGAGGGGATGAGCAGTTCTTC. It translates to CASSQLAGGGDEQFF.

The chain employs TRBV28 and TRBJ2-5, with TRBD1 as a possible D gene (5 bases). The germline CDR1 and CDR2 sequences are MDHEN and SYDVKM. CDR3 length: 18 amino acids. V was trimmed by 4 bases and J by 2 bases, leaving 23 bases between them. The CDR3 loop is CASSSPNQGGFSQETQYF. The CDR3 nucleotides read TGTGCCAGCAGTTCACCAAACCAGGGCGGATTCTCTCAAGAGACCCAGTACTTC.

The rearrangement links TRBV7-8 to TRBJ2-1; 8 bases agree with TRBD2. The ends lost 4 bases at V and 0 bases at J; junction bases unmatched: 5. The CDR3 loop spans 16 amino acids. Germline V gene sequence: CDR1 SGHVS, CDR2 FQNEAQ. CDR3 bases: TGTGCCAGCAGCTCCCCACGGGGGGGCTCCTACAATGAGCAGTTCTTC. It specifies CASSSPRGGSYNEQFF.

This clone was picked up a small number of times. This rearrangement joins TRBV7-8 to TRBJ2-5, with 9 bases aligning to TRBD1. The CDR3 runs to 14 residues. Trimming took 4 bases from V and 4 from J; bases not matched to a gene: 4. The germline V gene has CDR1 SGHVS and CDR2 FQNEAQ. In DNA, the CDR3 is TGTGCCAGCAGCTCAGGGACAGGGAGAGAGACCCAGTACTTC. Translating it yields CASSSGTGRETQYF.

This clone has a handful of counts. The chain links TRBV7-6 to TRBJ2-5; 8 bases are a match to TRBD2. The CDR3 contains 16 residues. Germline V gene data show CDR1 as SGHVS and CDR2 as FNYEAQ. After removal of 5 bases from V and 2 bases from J, the junction contained 10 bases not matched to a gene. The chain's CDR3 is CASSRSGSGVQETQYF. CDR3 in DNA: TGTGCCAGCAGCCGGAGCGGGAGTGGGGTACAAGAGACCCAGTACTTC.

This sequence joins TRBV6-5 and TRBJ1-1; D is unclear. The V gene lost 1 base and the J gene lost 1 base, with 10 bases spanning the gap. Germline-derived CDR1 and CDR2 are MNHEY and SVGAGI. The CDR3 runs 15 residues. The CDR3 protein is CASSYWVAGNTEAFF. In DNA, the CDR3 is TGTGCCAGCAGTTACTGGGTCGCAGGGAACACTGAAGCTTTCTTT.